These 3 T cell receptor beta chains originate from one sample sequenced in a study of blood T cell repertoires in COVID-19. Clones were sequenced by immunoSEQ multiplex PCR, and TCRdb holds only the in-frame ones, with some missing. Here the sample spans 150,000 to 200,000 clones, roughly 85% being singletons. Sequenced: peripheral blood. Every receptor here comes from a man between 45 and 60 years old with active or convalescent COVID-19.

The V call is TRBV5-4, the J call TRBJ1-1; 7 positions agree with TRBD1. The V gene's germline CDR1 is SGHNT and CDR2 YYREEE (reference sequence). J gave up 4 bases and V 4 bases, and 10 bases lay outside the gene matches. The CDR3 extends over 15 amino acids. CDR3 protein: CASSPEAGGSTEAFF. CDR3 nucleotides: TGTGCCAGCAGCCCGGAGGCAGGGGGGAGCACTGAAGCTTTCTTT. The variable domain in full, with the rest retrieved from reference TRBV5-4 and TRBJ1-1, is ETGVTQSPTHLIKTRGQQVTLRCSSQSGHNTVSWYQQALGQGPQFIFQYYREEENGRGNFPPRFSGLQFPNYSSELNVNALELDDSALYLCASSPEAGGSTEAFFGQGTRLTVV.

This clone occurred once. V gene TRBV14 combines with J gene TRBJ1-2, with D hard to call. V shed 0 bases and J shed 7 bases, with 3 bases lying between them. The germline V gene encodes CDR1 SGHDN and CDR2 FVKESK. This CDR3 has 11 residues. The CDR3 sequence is CASSQDSGYTF. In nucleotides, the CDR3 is TGTGCCAGCAGCCAAGATAGTGGCTACACCTTC.

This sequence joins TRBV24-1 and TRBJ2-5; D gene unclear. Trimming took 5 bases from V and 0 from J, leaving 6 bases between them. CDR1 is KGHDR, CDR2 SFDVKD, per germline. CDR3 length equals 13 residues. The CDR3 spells CATSGLDQETQYF. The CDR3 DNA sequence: TGTGCCACCAGTGGACTTGACCAAGAGACCCAGTACTTC.